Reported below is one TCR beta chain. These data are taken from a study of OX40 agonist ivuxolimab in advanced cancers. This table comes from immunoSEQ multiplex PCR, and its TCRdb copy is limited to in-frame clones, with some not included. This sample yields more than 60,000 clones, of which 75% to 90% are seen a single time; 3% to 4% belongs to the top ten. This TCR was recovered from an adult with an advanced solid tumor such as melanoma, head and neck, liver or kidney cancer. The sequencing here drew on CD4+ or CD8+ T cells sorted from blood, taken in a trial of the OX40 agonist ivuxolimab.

The CDR3 nucleotides read TGCATAATGACAGAAAACACTGAAGCTTTCTTT. It is translated as CIMTENTEAFF. The rearrangement uses TRBV20-1 and TRBJ1-1; D is perhaps TRBD1 (5 bases). The CDR3 has 11 amino acids. Germline V lookup: CDR1 DFQATT, CDR2 SNEGSKA (reference sequence).